This paragraph covers one TCR beta chain sequence. This clone appeared many times. No cognate antigen has been identified for it. Within one base of it there is no much larger clone, and no base qualities were kept. No patient had received any treatment before thyroid surgery. Using T-cell receptor beta sequencing, the study looked back at clinical samples from patients collected from the early 2010s to the late 2010s. The data derive from a study of metastatic and nonmetastatic thyroid tumors (TCRdb year 2020). A note on the overall study: For patients with malignant and with benign thyroid disease, the researchers compared repertoires between peripheral blood samples and tumor or nodule tissue samples.

CDR1 and CDR2, looked up from the germline V gene (reference sequence), are MNHEY and SMNVEV. The germline V and J ends show losses of 6 bases and 1 base respectively, and no gene match explains 6 bases of the junction. The CDR3 runs 15 residues from the cysteine to the phenylalanine. The only DNA kept is the CDR3, 45 bases in frame from the first base. The library was generated by PCR. The sample was run on an Illumina HiSeq 4000. High-throughput sequencing was used to profile the CDR3 region of the TCR beta-chain in every patient. Concerning the study's data processing: The researchers built a classifier to tell apart papillary thyroid cancer patients with distant metastasis, based on CDR3 differences among clinicopathological groups. The Shannon index was used to assess repertoire diversity, and the Morisita-Horn index was used to assess tumor-blood repertoire similarity. Through fastp at Q25 and MiXCR, TCRdb rebuilt clones from the public reads, retaining in-frame beta chains. These V and J calls rely on TCRdb rather than the paper's analysis. This sample lists 24,000 or so clones; around an eighth were detected once. The ten largest clones represent more than 15% of the sample.

What the research found in general, with its limitations: TCR beta diversity was reported as significantly higher in malignant tumors than in benign nodules, in both blood and tumor samples.

The chain couples TRBV27 to TRBJ2-7; 10 middle bases align to TRBD2. This TCR was recovered from a female donor with papillary thyroid cancer or a benign thyroid nodule (not recorded which). Some clones in this sample may be carry-over from other donors' samples. Source material: blood. The CDR3 sequence is CASSQPLAGSYEQYF. The bases read TGTGCCAGCAGCCAACCACTAGCGGGGTCCTACGAGCAGTACTTC.